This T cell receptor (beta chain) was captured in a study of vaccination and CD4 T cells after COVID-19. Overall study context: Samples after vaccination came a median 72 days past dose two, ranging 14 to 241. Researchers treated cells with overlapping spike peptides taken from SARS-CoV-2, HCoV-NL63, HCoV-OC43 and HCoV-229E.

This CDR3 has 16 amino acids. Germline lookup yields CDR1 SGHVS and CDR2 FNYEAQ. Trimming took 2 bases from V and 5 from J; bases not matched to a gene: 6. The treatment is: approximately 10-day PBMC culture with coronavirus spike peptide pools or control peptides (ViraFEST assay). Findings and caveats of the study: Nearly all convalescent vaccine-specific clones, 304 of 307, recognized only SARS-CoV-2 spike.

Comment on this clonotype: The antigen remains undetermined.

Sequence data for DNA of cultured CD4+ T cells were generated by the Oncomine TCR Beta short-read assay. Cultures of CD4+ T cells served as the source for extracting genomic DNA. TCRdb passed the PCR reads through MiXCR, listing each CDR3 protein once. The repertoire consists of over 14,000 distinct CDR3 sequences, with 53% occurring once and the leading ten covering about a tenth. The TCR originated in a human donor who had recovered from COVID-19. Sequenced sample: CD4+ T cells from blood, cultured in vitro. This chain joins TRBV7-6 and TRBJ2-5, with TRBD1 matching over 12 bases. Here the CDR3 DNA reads TGTGCCAGCAGCTTATTAGGGACAGGGGGCCTCGAGACCCAGTACTTC. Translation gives CASSLLGTGGLETQYF.